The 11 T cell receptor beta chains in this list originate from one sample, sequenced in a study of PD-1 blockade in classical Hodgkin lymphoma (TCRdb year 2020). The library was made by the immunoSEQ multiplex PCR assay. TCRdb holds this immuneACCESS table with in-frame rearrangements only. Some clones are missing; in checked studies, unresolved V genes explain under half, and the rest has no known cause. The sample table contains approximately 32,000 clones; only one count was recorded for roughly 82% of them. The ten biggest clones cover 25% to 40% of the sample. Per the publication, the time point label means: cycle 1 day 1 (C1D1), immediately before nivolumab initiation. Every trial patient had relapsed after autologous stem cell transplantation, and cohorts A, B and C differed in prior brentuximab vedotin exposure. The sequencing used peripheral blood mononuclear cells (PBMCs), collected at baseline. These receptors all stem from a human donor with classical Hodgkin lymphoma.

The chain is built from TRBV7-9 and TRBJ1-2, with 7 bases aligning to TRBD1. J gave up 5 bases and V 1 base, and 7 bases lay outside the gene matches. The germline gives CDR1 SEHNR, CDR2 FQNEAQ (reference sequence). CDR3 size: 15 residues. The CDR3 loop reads CASSLGSRDSYGYTF. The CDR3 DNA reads TGTGCCAGCAGCTTAGGTAGCCGGGACAGTTATGGCTACACCTTC.

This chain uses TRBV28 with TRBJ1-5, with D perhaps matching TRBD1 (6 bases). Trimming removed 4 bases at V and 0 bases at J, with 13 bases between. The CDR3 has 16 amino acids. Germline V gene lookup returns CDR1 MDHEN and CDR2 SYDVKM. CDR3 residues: CASSSEQGYSNQPQHF. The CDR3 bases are TGTGCCAGCAGTTCGGAACAGGGATATAGCAATCAGCCCCAGCATTTT.

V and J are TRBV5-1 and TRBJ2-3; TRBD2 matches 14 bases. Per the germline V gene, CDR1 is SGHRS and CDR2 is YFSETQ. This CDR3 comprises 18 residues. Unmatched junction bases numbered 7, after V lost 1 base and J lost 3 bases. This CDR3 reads CASSLFLTSGGATDTQYF. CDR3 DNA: TGCGCCAGCAGCTTGTTTTTGACTAGCGGGGGGGCGACAGATACGCAGTATTTT. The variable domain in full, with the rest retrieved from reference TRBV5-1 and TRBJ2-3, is KAGVTQTPRYLIKTRGQQVTLSCSPISGHRSVSWYQQTPGQGLQFLFEYFSETQRNKGNFPGRFSGRQFSNSRSEMNVSTLELGDSALYLCASSLFLTSGGATDTQYFGPGTRLTVL.

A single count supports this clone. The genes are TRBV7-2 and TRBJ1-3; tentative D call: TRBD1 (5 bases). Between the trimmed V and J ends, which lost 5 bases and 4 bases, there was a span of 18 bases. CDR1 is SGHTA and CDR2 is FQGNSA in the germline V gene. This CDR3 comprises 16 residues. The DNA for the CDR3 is TGTGCCAGCAGCCCGGGGCCAATGCGGGGGGGAAACACCATATATTTT. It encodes CASSPGPMRGGNTIYF.

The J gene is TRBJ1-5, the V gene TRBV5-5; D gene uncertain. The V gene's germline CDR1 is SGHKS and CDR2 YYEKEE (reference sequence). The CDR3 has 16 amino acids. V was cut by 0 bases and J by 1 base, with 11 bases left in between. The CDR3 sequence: CASSLGPAPSNQPQHF. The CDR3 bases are TGTGCCAGCAGCTTGGGGCCAGCCCCCAGCAATCAGCCCCAGCATTTT. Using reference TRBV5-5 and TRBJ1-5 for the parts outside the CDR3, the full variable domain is DAGVTQSPTHLIKTRGQQVTLRCSPISGHKSVSWYQQVLGQGPQFIFQYYEKEERGRGNFPDRFSARQFPNYSSELNVNALLLGDSALYLCASSLGPAPSNQPQHFGDGTRLSIL.

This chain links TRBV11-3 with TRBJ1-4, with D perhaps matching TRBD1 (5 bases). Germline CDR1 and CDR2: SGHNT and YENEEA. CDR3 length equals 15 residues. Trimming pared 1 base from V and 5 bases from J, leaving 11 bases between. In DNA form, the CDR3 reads TGTGCCAGCAGCTTAGGACAGAACTTCAATGAAAAACTGTTTTTT. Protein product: CASSLGQNFNEKLFF.

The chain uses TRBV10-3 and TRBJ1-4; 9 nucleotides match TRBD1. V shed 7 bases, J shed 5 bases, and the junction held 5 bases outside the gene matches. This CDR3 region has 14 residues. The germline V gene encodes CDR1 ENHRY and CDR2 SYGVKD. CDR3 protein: CAIKAGTGNEKLFF. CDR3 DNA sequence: TGTGCCATCAAGGCGGGGACAGGGAATGAAAAACTGTTTTTT.

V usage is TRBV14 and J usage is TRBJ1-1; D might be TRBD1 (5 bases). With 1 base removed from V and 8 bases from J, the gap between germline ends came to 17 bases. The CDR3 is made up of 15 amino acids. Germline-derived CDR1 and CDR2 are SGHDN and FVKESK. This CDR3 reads CASSQAGRPGSEAFF. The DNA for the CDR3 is TGTGCCAGCAGCCAAGCAGGCAGGCCAGGGTCAGAAGCTTTCTTT.

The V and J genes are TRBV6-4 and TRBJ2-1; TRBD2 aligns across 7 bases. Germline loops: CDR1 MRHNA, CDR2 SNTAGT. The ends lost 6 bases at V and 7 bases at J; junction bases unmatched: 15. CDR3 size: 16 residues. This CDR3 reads CASSASFMQGGNEQFF. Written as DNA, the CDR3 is TGTGCCAGCAGCGCCTCGTTTATGCAGGGAGGGAATGAGCAGTTCTTC.

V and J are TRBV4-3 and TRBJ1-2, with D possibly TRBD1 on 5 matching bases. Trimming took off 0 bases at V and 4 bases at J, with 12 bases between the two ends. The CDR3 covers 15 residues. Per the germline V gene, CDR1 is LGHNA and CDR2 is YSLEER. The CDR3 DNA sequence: TGCGCCAGCAGCCAAGATTTCCCAGGGAGCTATGGCTACACCTTC. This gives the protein CASSQDFPGSYGYTF.

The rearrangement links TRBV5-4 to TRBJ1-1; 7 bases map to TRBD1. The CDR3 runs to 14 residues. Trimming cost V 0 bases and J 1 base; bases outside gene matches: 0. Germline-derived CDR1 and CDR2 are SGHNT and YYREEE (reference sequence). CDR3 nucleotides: TGTGCCAGCAGCTTGGACAGGGGGAACACTGAAGCTTTCTTT. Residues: CASSLDRGNTEAFF.